These 4 T cell receptor beta chains were all obtained from the same sample, sequenced in a study of blood T cells in healthy people across ages. A sample-barcoded 5' primer and a J-beta primer mix were used in a second PCR of about 7 to 12 cycles. TCRdb re-called the 5' RACE reads with MiXCR, one entry per CDR3 protein. Among 1,300,000 or so distinct CDR3 sequences listed, approximately 59% were seen once. The sequencing sample was made of blood. The origin of the receptors is a man between 18 and 35 years old in good health.

This clonotype was found a few times. The CDR3 coding sequence is TGCAGTGCTTTCCGGGACCTCTACGAGCAGTACTTC. Amino acids: CSAFRDLYEQYF. The chain is built from TRBV20-1 and TRBJ2-7, with D perhaps given as TRBD1 or TRBD2 (5 bases each). Looked up from germline, CDR1 is DFQATT and CDR2 is SNEGSKA (reference sequence). This CDR3 comprises 12 residues. V lost 5 bases and J lost 3, with 11 bases in between.

This chain connects TRBV29-1 to TRBJ2-7; D ambiguous. Germline values: CDR1 SQVTM, CDR2 ANQGSEA. The CDR3 runs to 12 residues. Trimming removed 5 bases at V and 2 bases at J, with 10 bases between. The CDR3 loop is CSVLVPPYEQYF. DNA of the CDR3: TGCAGCGTTCTCGTTCCCCCCTACGAGCAGTACTTC.

This clonotype was observed a few times. This chain connects TRBV29-1 to TRBJ2-7, with a tentative D call TRBD1 (6 bases). Germline-derived CDR1 and CDR2 are SQVTM and ANQGSEA. V shed 3 bases and J shed 5 bases, with 20 bases lying between them. This CDR3 contains 15 residues. The CDR3 coding sequence is TGCAGCGTTGAGGGGGATTCAGGGGTGGTAAACGAGCAGTACTTC. It is translated as CSVEGDSGVVNEQYF.

The sample holds a few counts of this clonotype. V usage is TRBV6-1 and J usage is TRBJ1-5; no clear D. Trimming left V 6 bases short and J 0 bases short, with 15 bases between. CDR3 size: 16 residues. Germline lookup yields CDR1 MNHNS and CDR2 SASEGT. The CDR3 region is CASRGITLPSNQPQHF. The CDR3 coding sequence is TGTGCCAGCAGGGGGATAACCCTCCCTAGCAATCAGCCCCAGCATTTT.